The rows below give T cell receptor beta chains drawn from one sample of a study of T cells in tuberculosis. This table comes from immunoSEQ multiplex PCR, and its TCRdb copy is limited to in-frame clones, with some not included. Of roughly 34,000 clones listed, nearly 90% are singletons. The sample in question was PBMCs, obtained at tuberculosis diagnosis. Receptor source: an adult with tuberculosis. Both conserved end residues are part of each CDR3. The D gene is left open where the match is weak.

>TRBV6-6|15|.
CASSSRRGASETQYF
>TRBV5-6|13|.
CASSPGLQETQYF
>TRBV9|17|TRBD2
CASSVGTSGLAANEQFF
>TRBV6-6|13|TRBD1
CASSYGDRAEQYF
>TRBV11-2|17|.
CASSAGRGSSNTGELFF
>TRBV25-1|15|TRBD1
CASSAPGQVSYEQYF
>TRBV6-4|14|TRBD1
CASSHGQGRGGYTF
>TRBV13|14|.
CASSLGLTYNEQFF
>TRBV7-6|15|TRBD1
CASSPTGQNYNEQFF
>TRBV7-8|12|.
CASSFLRDTQYF
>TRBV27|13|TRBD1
CASRRQGYTEAFF
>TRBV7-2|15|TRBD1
CASSLEWDRAYEQYF
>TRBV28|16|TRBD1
CASSFPPGQVPYEQYF
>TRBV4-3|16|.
CASSAQGSYSYNEQFF
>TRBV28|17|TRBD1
CASSRTGSVVANEKLFF
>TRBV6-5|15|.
CASSRHGTYGNTIYF
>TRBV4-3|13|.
CASSQQVAWEQYF